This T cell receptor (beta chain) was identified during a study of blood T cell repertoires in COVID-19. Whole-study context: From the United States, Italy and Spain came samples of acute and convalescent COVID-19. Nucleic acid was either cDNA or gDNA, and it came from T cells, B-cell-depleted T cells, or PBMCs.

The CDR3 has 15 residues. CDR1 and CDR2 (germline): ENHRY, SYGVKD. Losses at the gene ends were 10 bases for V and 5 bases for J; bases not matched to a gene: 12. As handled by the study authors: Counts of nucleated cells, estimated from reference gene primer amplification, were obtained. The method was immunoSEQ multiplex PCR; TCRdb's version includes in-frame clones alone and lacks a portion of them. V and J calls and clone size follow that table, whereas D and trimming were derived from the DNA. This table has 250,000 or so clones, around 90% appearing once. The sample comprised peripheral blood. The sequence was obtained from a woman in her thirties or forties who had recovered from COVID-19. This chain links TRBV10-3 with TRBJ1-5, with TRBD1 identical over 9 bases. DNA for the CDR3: TGTGCCACCTGGGAGAGCACAGGGGGCCATCAGCCCCAGCATTTT. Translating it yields CATWESTGGHQPQHF.